Listed here are 23 T cell receptor beta chains from one sample, sequenced in a study of T-cell memory formation after mild COVID-19 (dated by TCRdb to the early 2020s). Library preparation used 5' RACE. These reads were obtained on an Illumina NovaSeq 6000. The raw public data were reprocessed by TCRdb itself: fastp quality trimming at Q25, MiXCR clonotype calling, in-frame beta chains only. One record per CDR3 amino acid sequence lists the most common genes and DNA. In all, the sample holds 150,000 to 200,000 distinct CDR3 sequences, and around a tenth of those were seen once. Jointly, the top ten make up less than 4% of the sample. The sample was PBMCs or a T cell subset sorted from them (not recorded which). All receptors come from a man between 18 and 35 years old who had mild COVID-19 (a few samples of this study predate the infection). The sample titles of this study are shuffled in the database, so cell type and time point are left out; the donor was told from shared clones.

The chain couples TRBV10-3 to TRBJ2-1; tentative D call: TRBD2 (6 bases). Germline lookup yields CDR1 ENHRY and CDR2 SYGVKD. V was pared by 6 bases and J by 4 bases, with 16 bases between. The CDR3 sequence is 15 residues long. The CDR3 DNA is TGTGCCATCAGGCCCTTTGGGGCGGGGTACAATGAGCAGTTCTTC. This gives the protein CAIRPFGAGYNEQFF.

This clonotype was picked up a small number of times. The chain employs TRBV6-5 and TRBJ2-3, with a possible D match to TRBD2 (6 bases). This CDR3 is built from 15 residues. The V end lost 6 bases, the J end lost 6 bases, and 19 bases lay between the germline ends. CDR1 and CDR2 (germline): MNHEY, SVGAGI. CDR3 sequence: CASRPTPGGADTQYF. The CDR3 coding sequence is TGTGCCAGCAGACCGACACCCGGGGGAGCGGATACGCAGTATTTT.

This clonotype was counted only a few times. The chain has TRBV10-2 and TRBJ2-3, with 8 bases identical to TRBD2. The germline CDR1 and CDR2 sequences are WSHSY and SAAADI. With V trimmed by 9 bases and J by 0 bases, 5 bases remained unmatched. The length of the CDR3 is 14 residues. CDR3 sequence reads: CASIAGLSTDTQYF. CDR3 DNA: TGCGCCAGTATAGCGGGGCTTAGCACAGATACGCAGTATTTT.

Ten or more counts support this clonotype. The chain couples TRBV5-1 to TRBJ2-5, with 15 positions matching TRBD2. With V trimmed by 0 bases and J by 2 bases, 2 bases remained unmatched. Germline V gene lookup returns CDR1 SGHRS and CDR2 YFSETQ. The CDR3 totals 17 residues. The CDR3 region has the DNA TGCGCCAGCAGCTTGGCCGGACTAGCGGGGGGGCAAGAGACCCAGTACTTC. Its translation is CASSLAGLAGGQETQYF.

The chain couples TRBV20-1 to TRBJ1-5; possible D gene TRBD1, 6 bases. The CDR3 has 13 residues. Germline V gene data show CDR1 as DFQATT and CDR2 as SNEGSKA (reference sequence). The V end was cut by 6 bases, the J end by 6 bases, with 15 bases between. The CDR3 is CSAKEGGPQPQHF. CDR3 coding DNA: TGCAGTGCCAAAGAAGGGGGACCTCAGCCCCAGCATTTT.

The sample holds many counts of this clonotype. The rearrangement links TRBV5-1 to TRBJ2-7; TRBD1 agrees at 8 bases. Trimming removed 2 bases from V and 4 bases from J; junction bases left unmatched: 8. CDR1 and CDR2 from the germline V gene are SGHRS and YFSETQ. CDR3 length: 15 residues. CDR3 in DNA: TGCGCCAGCAGCTTCCTGACAGGGGAGTATTACGAGCAGTACTTC. Amino acid sequence: CASSFLTGEYYEQYF.

A few counts support this clonotype. The CDR3 DNA follows: TGTGCCAGCAGCTTGGGGGACAGGGGACGGCAGCCCCAGCATTTT. It is translated as CASSLGDRGRQPQHF. The rearrangement uses TRBV5-5 and TRBJ1-5; 10 bases align to TRBD1. Per the germline V gene, CDR1 is SGHKS and CDR2 is YYEKEE (reference sequence). This CDR3 is built from 15 residues. After removal of 0 bases from V and 7 bases from J, the junction contained 4 bases not matched to a gene.

This clonotype was observed at least ten times. The J gene is TRBJ2-5, the V gene TRBV12-3 or TRBV12-4, with a possible D match to TRBD2 (6 bases). The CDR3 covers 16 residues. V gave up 3 bases and J gave up 2 bases, with 16 bases separating them. Here the CDR3 reads CASSFLRLGAQETQYF. The CDR3 region has the DNA TGTGCCAGCAGTTTTCTTCGACTAGGTGCACAAGAGACCCAGTACTTC.

J is TRBJ2-3 and V is TRBV5-1; D gene uncertain. CDR1 is SGHRS, CDR2 YFSETQ, per germline. The CDR3 is 14 amino acids. The V and J ends lost 0 bases and 2 bases respectively, with 7 bases between them. The chain's CDR3 is CASSLEPLTDTQYF. The CDR3 bases are TGCGCCAGCAGCTTGGAGCCCCTCACAGATACGCAGTATTTT. The whole variable domain, filled in from reference TRBV5-1 and TRBJ2-3, reads KAGVTQTPRYLIKTRGQQVTLSCSPISGHRSVSWYQQTPGQGLQFLFEYFSETQRNKGNFPGRFSGRQFSNSRSEMNVSTLELGDSALYLCASSLEPLTDTQYFGPGTRLTVL.

The CDR3 loop reads CASSRQGAGEAFF. The CDR3 nucleotides read TGTGCCAGCAGCCGACAGGGGGCCGGTGAAGCTTTCTTT. This sequence joins TRBV5-4 and TRBJ1-1, with 10 bases that match TRBD1. From germline, CDR1 is SGHNT and CDR2 YYREEE (reference sequence). V dropped 4 bases and J dropped 7; count of bases not matched to a gene: 4. CDR3 length equals 13 residues.

This clonotype was observed a handful of times. The chain has TRBV10-3 and TRBJ2-3; D is possibly TRBD1 or TRBD2 (6 bases each). CDR1 is ENHRY, CDR2 SYGVKD, per germline. Between the trimmed V and J ends, which lost 7 bases and 5 bases, there was a span of 19 bases. The CDR3 is made up of 15 amino acids. The CDR3 loop reads CAINPSGAQGDTQYF. The CDR3 coding sequence is TGTGCCATCAACCCCTCGGGGGCGCAGGGAGATACGCAGTATTTT.

The chain uses TRBV5-5 and TRBJ1-3; tentative D call: TRBD1 (6 bases). Per the germline V gene, CDR1 is SGHKS and CDR2 is YYEKEE (reference sequence). The ends were cut back, 2 bases at V and 0 bases at J, with 12 bases in the middle. The CDR3 extends over 16 amino acids. The CDR3, as DNA: TGTGCCAGCAGCTTAGGACAGACGAGCTCTGGAAACACCATATATTTT. This codes for CASSLGQTSSGNTIYF.

This chain links TRBV19 with TRBJ1-5; a weak D match, TRBD1 (5 bases). The germline CDR1 and CDR2 sequences are LNHDA and SQIVND (reference sequence). The CDR3 has 16 amino acids. Trimming pared 1 base from V and 0 bases from J, leaving 10 bases between. The CDR3 coding sequence is TGTGCCAGTAGTATAGGGGCAGGGCCTAGCAATCAGCCCCAGCATTTT. The encoded protein is CASSIGAGPSNQPQHF.

The chain carries TRBV11-2 and TRBJ2-1; 13 bases are shared with TRBD2. The CDR3 has 18 amino acids. V was clipped by 1 base and J by 9 bases; unmatched bases: 12. Germline values: CDR1 SGHAT, CDR2 FQNNGV. The CDR3 DNA reads as TGTGCCAGCAGCTTAGCCTTACTAGCGGGGGGGATCGCGGGTGAGCAGTTCTTC. It encodes CASSLALLAGGIAGEQFF.

The table lists this clonotype with many counts. V gene TRBV9 combines with J gene TRBJ2-3; D gene ambiguous. V was cut by 3 bases and J by 0 bases, with 20 bases left in between. Looked up from germline, CDR1 is SGDLS and CDR2 is YYNGEE. The CDR3 has 18 amino acids. The CDR3 region has the DNA TGTGCCAGCAGCGCCACGCATCGCTTACCCCCTAGCACAGATACGCAGTATTTT. This codes for CASSATHRLPPSTDTQYF.

At least ten counts were recorded for this clonotype. The chain carries TRBV20-1 and TRBJ1-5; TRBD1 might be the D (5 bases). This CDR3 has 15 residues. Germline CDR1 DFQATT, CDR2 SNEGSKA (reference sequence). The V end was cut by 6 bases, the J end by 1 base, with 16 bases between. In DNA, the CDR3 is TGCAGTGCCTCGGGGGTTCTCTCCAGCAATCAGCCCCAGCATTTT. Translating it yields CSASGVLSSNQPQHF.

The genes are TRBV18 and TRBJ1-1, with D unresolved. The V end was cut by 1 base, the J end by 1 base, with 7 bases between. The CDR3 consists of 14 residues. Per the germline V gene, CDR1 is KGHSH and CDR2 is LQKENI. The CDR3 DNA is TGTGCCAGCTCACCACTGTCAACGAACACTGAAGCTTTCTTT. Its protein is CASSPLSTNTEAFF.

This chain joins TRBV7-9 and TRBJ1-1; D ambiguous. The germline CDR1 and CDR2 sequences are SEHNR and FQNEAQ (reference sequence). The CDR3 has 11 amino acids. V lost 5 bases, J lost 7 bases, and 8 bases lay in between. In nucleotides, the CDR3 is TGTGCCAGCAGCCCCAGCAGTGAAGCTTTCTTT. This codes for CASSPSSEAFF.

The chain links TRBV5-1 to TRBJ2-7; no reliable D call. V lost 0 bases to trimming and J lost 2 bases, with 15 bases between them. Germline-derived CDR1 and CDR2 are SGHRS and YFSETQ. The CDR3 spans 16 residues. In DNA form, the CDR3 reads TGCGCCAGCAGCTTGGAGTCGACAAGGTTTCCCTACGAGCAGTACTTC. Translated, it gives CASSLESTRFPYEQYF.

The chain uses TRBV29-1 and TRBJ2-3; D gene unclear. V shed 7 bases and J shed 2 bases, with 4 bases lying between them. CDR1 and CDR2 from the germline V gene are SQVTM and ANQGSEA. This CDR3 has 10 amino acids. CDR3 DNA: TGCAGCGGGTCCACAGATACGCAGTATTTT. It translates to CSGSTDTQYF.

This clonotype was seen only a few times. The chain uses TRBV5-6 and TRBJ1-5, with D possibly being TRBD1 (5 bases). V shed 1 base and J shed 6 bases, with 11 bases lying between them. Germline V lookup: CDR1 SGHDT, CDR2 YYEEEE. This CDR3 spans 14 amino acids. The CDR3 loop is CASSLWGFPQPQHF. In DNA form, the CDR3 reads TGTGCCAGCAGCTTGTGGGGGTTCCCTCAGCCCCAGCATTTT.

The rearrangement joins TRBV7-2 to TRBJ2-3; a weak D match, TRBD2 (7 bases). Germline CDR1 reads SGHTA; CDR2 reads FQGNSA. The V end was cut by 5 bases, the J end by 5 bases, with 14 bases between. The CDR3 runs 14 residues. The CDR3: CASSTGGAEDTQYF. DNA for the CDR3: TGTGCCAGCAGCACTGGGGGGGCCGAAGATACGCAGTATTTT.

J is TRBJ2-6 and V is TRBV7-2; the D is unclear. Per germline, CDR1 SGHTA and CDR2 FQGNSA. Trimming took 8 bases from V and 4 from J, leaving 9 bases between them. The CDR3 covers 13 residues. CDR3 residues: CASCPVGANVLTF. The CDR3 nucleotides read TGTGCCAGCTGCCCAGTCGGGGCCAACGTCCTGACTTTC.